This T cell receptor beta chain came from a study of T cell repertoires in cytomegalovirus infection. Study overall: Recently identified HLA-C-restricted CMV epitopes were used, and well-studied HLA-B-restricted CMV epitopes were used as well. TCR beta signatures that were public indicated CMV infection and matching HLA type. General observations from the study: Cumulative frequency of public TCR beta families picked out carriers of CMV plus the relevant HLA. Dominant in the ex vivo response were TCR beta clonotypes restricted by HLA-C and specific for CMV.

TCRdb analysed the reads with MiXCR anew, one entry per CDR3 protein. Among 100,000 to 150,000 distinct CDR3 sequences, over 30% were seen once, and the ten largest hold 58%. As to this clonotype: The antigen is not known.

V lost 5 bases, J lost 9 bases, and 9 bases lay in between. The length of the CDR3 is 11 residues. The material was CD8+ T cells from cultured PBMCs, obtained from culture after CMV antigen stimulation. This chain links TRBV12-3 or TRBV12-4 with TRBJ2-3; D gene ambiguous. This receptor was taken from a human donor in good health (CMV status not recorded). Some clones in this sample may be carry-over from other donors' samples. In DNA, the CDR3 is TGTGCCAGCAGTACCCCTTCCACGCAGTATTTT. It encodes CASSTPSTQYF.